Included here is one TCR beta chain sequence, with context. Assay used: immunoSEQ multiplex PCR; TCRdb lists only in-frame clones, some missing. The sample yields hundreds of thousands of clones, more than 70% seen once. The data are from a study of shared T cell receptors in the human thymus. Trimming left V 4 bases short and J 5 bases short, with 12 bases between. The length of the CDR3 is 12 residues. Germline CDR1 and CDR2: SQVTM and ANQGSEA. This sample also belongs to another study, concerning human thymus T cells. This second study says: Corrective surgery for congenital heart defects was being performed on the healthy Finnish infants who served as donors. The thymus was resected at corrective cardiac surgery. Apparent bias marked the V and J gene usage of thymic and blood repertoires. Among unrelated individuals, related research reported thymic repertoires that overlapped highly.

This sequence originates from a boy less than two years old with a congenital heart defect. The sequencing sample was made of thymocytes. This chain connects TRBV29-1 to TRBJ2-7; D is perhaps TRBD1 (6 bases). CDR3 DNA: TGCAGCGTTGTGGTACAGGGCCACGAGCAGTACTTC. It translates to CSVVVQGHEQYF.